This record looks at one TCR beta chain sequence and its context. Its antigen is not known. These data belong to a study of OX40 agonist ivuxolimab in advanced cancers. The wider study: Subjects had a mean age of 60 years, with a range of roughly 20 to 79; approximately 83% were male. Notes on the study in general: Average numbers of expanded clones were greater in CD8+ T cells than in CD4+. Expanded peripheral T cells had an undetermined antigen specificity.

Autoimmune disease history or systemic immunosuppression was exclusionary. With 0 bases removed from V and 4 bases from J, the gap between germline ends came to 12 bases. In germline, CDR1 is SEHNR, CDR2 FQNEAQ (reference sequence). The CDR3 spans 16 residues. Libraries were prepared by immunoSEQ multiplex PCR; TCRdb keeps only in-frame clonotypes and omits some of them. The repertoire has approximately 25,000 clones, 70% to 90% of them found once; the top ten carry around 28%. This rearrangement joins TRBV7-9 to TRBJ1-4; tentatively, D is TRBD1 (6 bases). The material was CD4+ or CD8+ T cells sorted from blood, obtained in a trial of the OX40 agonist ivuxolimab. The TCR was taken from an adult with an advanced solid tumor such as melanoma, head and neck, liver or kidney cancer. CDR3 coding DNA: TGTGCCAGCAGCTTAGCAGGGGGGGCCAATAATGAAAAACTGTTTTTT. This codes for CASSLAGGANNEKLFF.